The next 22 T cell receptor beta chains were all read from a single sample in a study of T cell repertoires in cytomegalovirus infection (dated by TCRdb to 2018 to 2020). These receptors are not linked to any known antigen. The instrument was an Illumina HiSeq 1500. Clones were called with MiXCR by TCRdb after fastp trimmed the public reads at Q25, and only in-frame beta chains were retained. Rows with a matching CDR3 protein are joined into one entry that keeps the most common DNA and genes. The sample profile shows about 310,000 distinct CDR3 sequences; 25% of them were found once. Less than 15% of the sample belongs to the ten largest clones. This sample's treatment or condition label indicates: in vitro stimulation with specific CMV peptide epitopes to enrich CMV-specific T cells. The sequencing here drew on cultured PBMCs, taken from culture after CMV antigen stimulation. The receptors derive from a human donor in good health (CMV status not recorded). Some clones in this sample may be carry-over from other donors' samples.

This clonotype appeared a few times. The chain uses TRBV7-2 and TRBJ2-3; the D gene is possibly TRBD2 (5 bases). This CDR3 has 18 residues. CDR1 and CDR2 (germline): SGHTA, FQGNSA. Trimming removed 6 bases at V and 0 bases at J, with 22 bases between. The DNA of the CDR3 is TGTGCCAGCAGACGACTACCCTCGCGCGCGGAGAGCACAGATACGCAGTATTTT. Residues: CASRRLPSRAESTDTQYF.

The V and J genes are TRBV7-9 and TRBJ2-1; unclear D gene. Germline V gives CDR1 SEHNR, CDR2 FQNEAQ (reference sequence). V lost 9 bases and J lost 5, with 2 bases in between. This CDR3 has 9 amino acids. The chain's CDR3 is CASDNEQFF. The CDR3 nucleotides are TGTGCCAGTGACAATGAGCAGTTCTTC.

This clonotype was observed at least ten times. V usage is TRBV7-2 and J usage is TRBJ1-5; D is uncertain. The CDR3 contains 14 residues. The V end lost 6 bases, the J end lost 5 bases, and 14 bases lay between the germline ends. Per the germline V gene, CDR1 is SGHTA and CDR2 is FQGNSA. The DNA of the CDR3 is TGTGCCAGCAGTCCGGGGAGGATGGATCAGCCCCAGCATTTT. Amino acids: CASSPGRMDQPQHF.

This clonotype came up a few times. The genes are TRBV7-9 and TRBJ2-1, with 11 bases identical to TRBD1. CDR3 size: 16 residues. V gave up 3 bases and J gave up 6 bases; unmatched junction bases: 7. Germline-derived CDR1 and CDR2 are SEHNR and FQNEAQ (reference sequence). The CDR3 loop reads CASSFAAGTGGNEQFF. DNA for the CDR3: TGTGCCAGCAGCTTTGCGGCCGGGACAGGGGGCAATGAGCAGTTCTTC.

A few counts support this clonotype. This chain uses TRBV7-3 with TRBJ2-1; 9 nucleotides match TRBD2. The germline CDR1 and CDR2 sequences are SGHTA and FQGTGA. The V gene end was trimmed by 5 bases and the J gene end by 7 bases; junction bases not matched to a gene: 15. The CDR3 spans 17 residues. The DNA for the CDR3 is TGTGCCAGCAGCCTTAACGGTAGGGGGCTAGCGGGGAATGAGCAGTTCTTC. Its translation: CASSLNGRGLAGNEQFF.

V and J are TRBV20-1 and TRBJ1-5; D unclear. The CDR3 loop spans 13 amino acids. From germline, CDR1 is DFQATT and CDR2 SNEGSKA (reference sequence). The CDR3 coding sequence is TGCAGCGCGGAAGGTTCGAACAATCAGCCCCAGCATTTT. Translation: CSAEGSNNQPQHF.

J is TRBJ1-5 and V is TRBV6-6; possibly TRBD1 for D (5 bases). Trimming removed 0 bases from V and 8 bases from J, with 20 bases in between. The CDR3 runs to 17 residues. Per germline, CDR1 MNHNY and CDR2 SVGAGI (reference sequence). The CDR3 DNA follows: TGTGCCAGCAGTTACTCGATGGTGGGGGGTTCGAATGAGCCCCAGCATTTT. It specifies CASSYSMVGGSNEPQHF.

V is TRBV6-5 and J is TRBJ2-1, with 10 bases that match TRBD2. Germline-derived CDR1 and CDR2 are MNHEY and SVGAGI. The CDR3 runs to 17 residues. V shed 6 bases and J 5 bases; nucleotides not matched to a gene: 13. The CDR3 region has the DNA TGTGCCAGCAGCCTTTGGAACCGAGCGGGAGGGGACAATGAGCAGTTCTTC. Protein sequence: CASSLWNRAGGDNEQFF.

The V and J genes are TRBV19 and TRBJ1-2, with D perhaps TRBD1 (6 bases). The CDR3 consists of 14 residues. Trimming removed 4 bases from V and 4 bases from J, with 13 bases in between. CDR1 LNHDA and CDR2 SQIVND come from the germline V gene (reference sequence). The CDR3 sequence: CASSTLYRVYGYTF. CDR3 nucleotide sequence: TGTGCCAGTAGTACCCTTTACAGGGTCTATGGCTACACCTTC.

The CDR3: CASSSLGQGPEQFF. CDR3 nucleotide sequence: TGTGCCAGCAGCTCCCTCGGACAGGGCCCTGAGCAGTTCTTC. The chain employs TRBV7-9 and TRBJ2-1; 8 nucleotides line up with TRBD1. The CDR3 has 14 residues. From germline, CDR1 is SEHNR and CDR2 FQNEAQ (reference sequence). J lost 9 bases, V lost 4 bases, and 8 bases had no gene match.

There are many counts of this clonotype. This chain connects TRBV12-3 or TRBV12-4 to TRBJ2-1; 11 bases fit TRBD1. V lost 6 bases, J lost 8 bases, and 12 bases stayed unmatched. The CDR3 extends over 16 amino acids. The CDR3 DNA is TGTGCCAGCAGCTCCGCTGGGACAGGGGGGGTCGATGAGCAGTTCTTC. It yields the protein CASSSAGTGGVDEQFF.

There are many counts of this clonotype. The V gene is TRBV7-2, the J gene TRBJ2-7, with TRBD2 matching over 11 bases. Looked up from germline, CDR1 is SGHTA and CDR2 is FQGNSA. V gave up 5 bases and J gave up 0 bases; unmatched junction bases: 0. This CDR3 contains 14 residues. CDR3 sequence (DNA): TGTGCCAGCAGCACTAGCGGGGGCTCCTACGAGCAGTACTTC. Translating gives CASSTSGGSYEQYF.

In this sample, this clonotype turned up many times. The chain employs TRBV6-1 and TRBJ2-5, with TRBD2 matching over 7 bases. Losses at the gene ends were 6 bases for V and 1 base for J; bases not matched to a gene: 17. The germline gives CDR1 MNHNS, CDR2 SASEGT. CDR3 length: 18 amino acids. The CDR3 region is CASRYRGLAAWSQETQYF. CDR3 in DNA: TGTGCCAGCAGATATCGGGGCCTAGCGGCTTGGAGCCAAGAGACCCAGTACTTC.

This clonotype was seen at least ten times. DNA for the CDR3: TGTGCCAGTAGTTCGAGACAGGCTAGACTCTCTGGGGCCAACGTCCTGACTTTC. It translates to CASSSRQARLSGANVLTF. This chain joins TRBV19 and TRBJ2-6, with a weak D call TRBD1 (6 bases). This CDR3 has 18 residues. V was clipped by 5 bases and J by 0 bases, with 17 bases between them. CDR1 is LNHDA and CDR2 is SQIVND in the germline V gene (reference sequence).

V usage is TRBV6-6 and J usage is TRBJ2-2; D is ambiguous. Germline V gene lookup returns CDR1 MNHNY and CDR2 SVGAGI (reference sequence). This CDR3 has 15 amino acids. V lost 5 bases and J 6 bases, leaving 16 bases between the germline ends. The CDR3 loop is CASSKSSADAGELFF. CDR3 bases: TGTGCCAGCAGTAAGAGCTCGGCGGATGCCGGGGAGCTGTTTTTT.

This clonotype has a handful of counts. As DNA, the CDR3 is TGTGCCAGCAGCTTGGGTGTTAGCGGGAGGGCCACGAAGACCCAGTACTTC. Amino acids: CASSLGVSGRATKTQYF. V gene TRBV5-6 combines with J gene TRBJ2-5; 11 nucleotides match TRBD2. The CDR3 runs 17 residues. Germline V gene lookup returns CDR1 SGHDT and CDR2 YYEEEE. V lost 0 bases, J lost 6 bases, and 10 bases stayed unmatched.

V gene TRBV11-1 combines with J gene TRBJ2-5, with unresolved D. Germline CDR1 reads SGHAT; CDR2 reads FQDESV (reference sequence). This CDR3 has 15 residues. Trimming removed 5 bases from V and 3 bases from J, with 16 bases in between. CDR3 sequence (DNA): TGTGCCAGCAGCACGAACCTCGGACGGGAAGAGACCCAGTACTTC. The encoded protein is CASSTNLGREETQYF.

This clonotype turned up a few times. This rearrangement joins TRBV19 to TRBJ1-1; a weak D match, TRBD1 (5 bases). Trimming took off 7 bases at V and 1 base at J, with 10 bases between the two ends. The length of the CDR3 is 13 residues. In germline, CDR1 is LNHDA, CDR2 SQIVND (reference sequence). In DNA form, the CDR3 reads TGTGCCAGTACTCAGGGAACGAACACTGAAGCTTTCTTT. This codes for CASTQGTNTEAFF.

In this sample, this clonotype turned up a few times. The chain is built from TRBV18 and TRBJ2-5, with D tentatively TRBD2 (6 bases). There are 15 residues in the CDR3. Germline V lookup: CDR1 KGHSH, CDR2 LQKENI. V shed 3 bases and J shed 1 base, with 12 bases lying between them. The CDR3 nucleotides read TGTGCCAGCTCACCCCAGGGAGGCTTCCAAGAGACCCAGTACTTC. This codes for CASSPQGGFQETQYF.

This clonotype was recorded a few times. CDR3 DNA: TGTGCCAGCTGGACAGCTAACCAAGAGACCCAGTACTTC. Its protein is CASWTANQETQYF. J is TRBJ2-5 and V is TRBV27, with D maybe TRBD1 (6 bases). The ends were cut back, 8 bases at V and 0 bases at J, with 10 bases in the middle. There are 13 residues in the CDR3. Germline V lookup: CDR1 MNHEY, CDR2 SMNVEV (reference sequence).

The V and J genes are TRBV15 and TRBJ2-3; D is unresolved. V was shortened by 9 bases and J by 1 base, with 8 bases between the two germline ends. The CDR3 has 12 amino acids. CDR1 is LNHNV, CDR2 YYDKDF, per germline (reference sequence). The CDR3 here is CATRTGTDTQYF. In DNA, the CDR3 is TGTGCCACGAGGACGGGCACAGATACGCAGTATTTT.

This chain links TRBV7-2 with TRBJ2-2, with D tentatively TRBD1 or TRBD2 (7 bases each). This CDR3 comprises 16 residues. From germline, CDR1 is SGHTA and CDR2 FQGNSA. V was shortened by 2 bases and J by 6 bases, with 16 bases between the two germline ends. CDR3 bases: TGTGCCAGCAGCTTATTACCAGGGGGGGTGGCCGGGGAGCTGTTTTTT. This gives the protein CASSLLPGGVAGELFF.